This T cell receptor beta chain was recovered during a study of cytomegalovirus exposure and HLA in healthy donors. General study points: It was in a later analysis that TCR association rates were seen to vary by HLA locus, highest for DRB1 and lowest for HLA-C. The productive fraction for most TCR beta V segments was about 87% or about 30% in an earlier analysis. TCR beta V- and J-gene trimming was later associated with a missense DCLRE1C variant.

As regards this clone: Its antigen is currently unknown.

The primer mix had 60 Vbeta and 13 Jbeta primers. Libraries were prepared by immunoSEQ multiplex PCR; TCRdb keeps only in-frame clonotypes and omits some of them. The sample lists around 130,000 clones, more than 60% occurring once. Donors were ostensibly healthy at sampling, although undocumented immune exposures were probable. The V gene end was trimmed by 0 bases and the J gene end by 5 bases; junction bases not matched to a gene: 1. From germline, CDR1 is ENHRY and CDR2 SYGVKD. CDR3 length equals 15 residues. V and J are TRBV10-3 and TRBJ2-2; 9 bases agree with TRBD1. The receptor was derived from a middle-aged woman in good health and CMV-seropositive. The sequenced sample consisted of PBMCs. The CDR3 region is CAISESTGGTGELFF. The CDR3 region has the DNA TGTGCCATCAGTGAGTCGACAGGGGGAACCGGGGAGCTGTTTTTT.